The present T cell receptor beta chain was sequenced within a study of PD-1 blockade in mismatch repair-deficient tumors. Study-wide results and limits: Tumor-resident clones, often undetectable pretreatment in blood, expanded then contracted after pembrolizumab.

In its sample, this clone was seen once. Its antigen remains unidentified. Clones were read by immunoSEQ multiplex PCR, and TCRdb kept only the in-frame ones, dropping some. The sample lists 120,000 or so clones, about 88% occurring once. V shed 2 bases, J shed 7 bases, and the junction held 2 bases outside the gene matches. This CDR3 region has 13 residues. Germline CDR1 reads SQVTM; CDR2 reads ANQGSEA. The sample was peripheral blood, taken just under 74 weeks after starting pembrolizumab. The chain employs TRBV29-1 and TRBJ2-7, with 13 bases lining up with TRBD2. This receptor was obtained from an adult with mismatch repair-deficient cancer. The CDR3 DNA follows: TGCAGCGTTGAAACTAGCGGGAGGGGTGAGCAGTACTTC. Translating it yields CSVETSGRGEQYF.